A selection of T cell receptor beta chains follows, all from one sample in a study of cytomegalovirus exposure and HLA in healthy donors. Sequencing used immunoSEQ multiplex PCR; TCRdb keeps in-frame clones, though not all of them. The sample carries some 110,000 clones, more than 9.5% recorded once. The source material was PBMCs. The receptor source for this set is a man aged 35 to 55 in good health and CMV-seropositive. Each CDR3 is given with its conserved first and last residue. D genes are given only for firm matches. Rows may omit the clone size; those that give it use once, few, many or a size class.

. | TRBJ2-7 | . | TRBV27 | CASSFASSYEQYF | TGTGCCAGCAGTTTTGCCAGCTCCTACGAGCAGTACTTC
. | TRBJ2-5 | . | TRBV5-4 | CASSLETGQETQYF | TGTGCCAGCAGCTTGGAGACAGGCCAAGAGACCCAGTACTTC
. | TRBJ2-7 | TRBD1 | TRBV29-1 | CSVRTGSYEQYF | TGCAGCGTGAGGACAGGTTCCTACGAGCAGTACTTC
. | TRBJ2-7 | . | TRBV6-5 | CASSPRGSYEQYF | TGTGCCAGCAGTCCTAGGGGGTCCTACGAGCAGTACTTC
. | TRBJ1-1 | . | TRBV5-3 | CARSLPPGTGPLLTEAFF | TGTGCCAGAAGCTTGCCCCCGGGAACCGGGCCACTCCTCACTGAAGCTTTCTTT
few | TRBJ2-4 | . | TRBV6-6 | CASSPASLPKNIQYF | TGTGCCAGCAGCCCCGCGAGCCTACCCAAAAACATTCAGTACTTC
. | TRBJ2-5 | . | TRBV7-2 | CASSFPGNTETQYF | TGTGCCAGCAGCTTTCCGGGAAACACGGAGACCCAGTACTTC
few | TRBJ2-1 | TRBD2 | TRBV12-5 | CASGLASGTSGKNEQFF | TGTGCTAGTGGTTTGGCCTCCGGGACTAGCGGGAAAAATGAGCAGTTCTTC
. | TRBJ2-7 | . | TRBV7-8 | CASSLFYSNYEQYF | TGTGCCAGCAGCTTATTTTACAGTAACTACGAGCAGTACTTC
few | TRBJ2-1 | . | TRBV5-1 | CASSSSKAGRSYNEQFF | TGCGCCAGCAGCTCGTCCAAGGCGGGAAGGTCCTACAATGAGCAGTTCTTC
. | TRBJ2-5 | TRBD2 | TRBV2 | CASNSGTSGSETQYF | TGTGCCAGCAATTCCGGGACTAGCGGGAGCGAGACCCAGTACTTC
. | TRBJ2-7 | TRBD1 | TRBV6-6 | CASSYLGQSSYEQYF | TGTGCCAGCAGTTACTTGGGACAGAGCTCCTACGAGCAGTACTTC
. | TRBJ2-3 | TRBD2 | TRBV10-1 | CASSDTSGGVADTQYF | TGCGCCAGCAGTGATACTAGCGGAGGGGTGGCAGATACGCAGTATTTT